Given below is one TCR beta chain in context. Authors' methods: Reference gene primer amplification gave estimated nucleated cell counts. Sequencing was performed with immunoSEQ multiplex PCR; in TCRdb, only in-frame clones are kept and a portion is missing. V, J and clone size reflect that table, while D and trimming were determined from the DNA. The data contain about 180,000 clones, 70% to 90% of them seen just once; the ten biggest clones take up around 1.9%. The sample comes from a study of blood T cell repertoires in COVID-19. The wider study: Researchers got acute and convalescent COVID-19 samples from the United States, Italy and Spain. Nucleic acid was either cDNA or gDNA, and it came from T cells, B-cell-depleted T cells, or PBMCs.

The CDR3 runs to 15 residues. V lost 3 bases to trimming and J lost 0 bases, with 8 bases between them. From germline, CDR1 is MGHRA and CDR2 YSYEKL. The source material was peripheral blood. The TCR was taken from a man aged 18 to 30 who had recovered from COVID-19. The chain couples TRBV4-1 to TRBJ2-2; D might be TRBD2 (6 bases). Written as DNA, the CDR3 is TGCGCCAGCAGCCATGGGACTTCGAACACCGGGGAGCTGTTTTTT. Residues: CASSHGTSNTGELFF.